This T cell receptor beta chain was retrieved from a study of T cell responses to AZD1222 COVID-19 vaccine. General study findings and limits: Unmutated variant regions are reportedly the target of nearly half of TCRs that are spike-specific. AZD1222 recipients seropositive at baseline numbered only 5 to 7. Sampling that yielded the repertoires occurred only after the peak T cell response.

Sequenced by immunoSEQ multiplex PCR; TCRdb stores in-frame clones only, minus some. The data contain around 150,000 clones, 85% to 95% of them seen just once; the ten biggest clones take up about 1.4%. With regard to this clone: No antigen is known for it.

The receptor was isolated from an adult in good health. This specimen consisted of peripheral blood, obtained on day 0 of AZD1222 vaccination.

The CDR3 here is CASSLGTRTYEQYF. CDR3 coding DNA: TGTGCCAGCAGCTTGGGTACTAGGACCTACGAGCAGTACTTC. The chain couples TRBV5-6 to TRBJ2-7; a weak D match, TRBD2 (5 bases). V shed 0 bases and J shed 2 bases, with 9 bases lying between them. The CDR3 consists of 14 residues. Looked up from germline, CDR1 is SGHDT and CDR2 is YYEEEE.